These 6 T cell receptor beta chains came from one sample sequenced in a study of blood T cell repertoires in COVID-19. Here immunoSEQ multiplex PCR was the method, and the copy in TCRdb shows in-frame clones only, minus some. The profile covers about 220,000 clones, with 75% to 85% appearing a single time and 9.5% to 15% taken by the ten largest. Sequenced input: peripheral blood. The receptors here all came from a human donor in a cohort sampled during active COVID-19.

J is TRBJ2-3 and V is TRBV14; D uncertain. V lost 0 bases to trimming and J lost 3 bases, with 13 bases between them. Germline V gene lookup returns CDR1 SGHDN and CDR2 FVKESK. This CDR3 is built from 16 residues. CDR3 sequence reads: CASSQDRQAITDTQYF. The CDR3 bases are TGTGCCAGCAGCCAAGATCGGCAGGCGATAACAGATACGCAGTATTTT. The variable domain in full, completed from reference TRBV14 and TRBJ2-3, reads EAGVTQFPSHSVIEKGQTVTLRCDPISGHDNLYWYRRVMGKEIKFLLHFVKESKQDESGMPNNRFLAERTGGTYSTLKVQPAELEDSGVYFCASSQDRQAITDTQYFGPGTRLTVL.

This chain connects TRBV30 to TRBJ1-4, with D uncertain. The germline V gene encodes CDR1 GTSNPN and CDR2 SVGIG (reference sequence). The ends were cut back, 4 bases at V and 5 bases at J, with 5 bases in the middle. The CDR3 runs 11 residues. The CDR3 region has the DNA TGTGCCTGGAATCTAAATGAAAAACTGTTTTTT. Protein product: CAWNLNEKLFF.

The chain uses TRBV6-5 and TRBJ1-2; a possible D gene is TRBD1 (6 bases). The V and J ends lost 6 bases and 2 bases respectively, with 13 bases between them. Germline CDR1 reads MNHEY; CDR2 reads SVGAGI. The length of the CDR3 is 14 residues. This chain's CDR3 is CASRPFGQNYGYTF. In nucleotides, the CDR3 is TGTGCCAGCAGACCCTTCGGACAGAACTATGGCTACACCTTC.

Only one count was recorded for this clone. The rearrangement links TRBV9 to TRBJ1-4; D is possibly TRBD1 (6 bases). CDR3 length: 14 amino acids. Trimming took off 0 bases at V and 7 bases at J, with 10 bases between the two ends. CDR1 is SGDLS and CDR2 is YYNGEE in the germline V gene. Written as DNA, the CDR3 is TGTGCCAGCAGCGTAGGGCAGGGGAGTGAAAAACTGTTTTTT. Its translation: CASSVGQGSEKLFF.

The chain employs TRBV29-1 and TRBJ1-2, with a possible D match to TRBD1 (5 bases). Germline V lookup: CDR1 SQVTM, CDR2 ANQGSEA. This CDR3 region has 12 residues. Deletions cut 4 bases from V and 8 bases from J, with 14 bases between. For the CDR3, the DNA is TGCAGCGTTGGGGACTTCCTCGACGGCTACACCTTC. It is translated as CSVGDFLDGYTF.

A single count supports this clone. This chain connects TRBV5-1 to TRBJ2-5; D is undetermined. Germline V CDR1 and CDR2: SGHRS, YFSETQ. The CDR3 has 13 amino acids. Trimming shortened V by 5 bases and J by 1 base, and 9 bases separated the two germline ends. CDR3 sequence (DNA): TGCGCCAGCAGACCTCTCGGCCAAGAGACCCAGTACTTC. Translating gives CASRPLGQETQYF.